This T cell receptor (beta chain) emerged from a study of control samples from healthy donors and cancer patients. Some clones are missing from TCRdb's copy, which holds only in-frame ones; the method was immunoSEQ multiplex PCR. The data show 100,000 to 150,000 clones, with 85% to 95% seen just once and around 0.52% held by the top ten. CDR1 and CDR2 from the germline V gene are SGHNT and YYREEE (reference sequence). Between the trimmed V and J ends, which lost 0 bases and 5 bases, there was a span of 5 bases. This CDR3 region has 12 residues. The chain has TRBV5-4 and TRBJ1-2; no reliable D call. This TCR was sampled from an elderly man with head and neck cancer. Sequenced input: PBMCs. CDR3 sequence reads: CASSLEGYGYTF. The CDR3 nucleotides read TGTGCCAGCAGCTTGGAAGGGTATGGCTACACCTTC.